The text below deals with one T cell receptor (beta chain). The data originate from a study of blood T cell repertoires in COVID-19. Overall study: The origin of the acute and convalescent COVID-19 samples was the United States, Italy and Spain. T cells, B-cell-depleted T cells, or PBMCs provided the cDNA or gDNA that served as material.

This CDR3 spans 14 amino acids. The V gene lost 0 bases and the J gene lost 1 base, with 6 bases spanning the gap. Germline assignment: CDR1 MNHEY and CDR2 SVGAGI. In the original workflow: Cell counts per sample came from amplifying reference gene primers. This table comes from immunoSEQ multiplex PCR, and its TCRdb copy is limited to in-frame clones, with some not included. V, J and clone size are those of that table, while D and trimming were read from the DNA. In the table there are around 260,000 clones, roughly 90% of which are singletons. The source material was peripheral blood. The sequence came from a woman aged 30 to 39 with active or convalescent COVID-19. The chain carries TRBV6-5 and TRBJ1-1; no clear D. The CDR3 nucleotides read TGTGCCAGCAGTTACTCGGTCGGGAACACTGAAGCTTTCTTT. Its protein is CASSYSVGNTEAFF.